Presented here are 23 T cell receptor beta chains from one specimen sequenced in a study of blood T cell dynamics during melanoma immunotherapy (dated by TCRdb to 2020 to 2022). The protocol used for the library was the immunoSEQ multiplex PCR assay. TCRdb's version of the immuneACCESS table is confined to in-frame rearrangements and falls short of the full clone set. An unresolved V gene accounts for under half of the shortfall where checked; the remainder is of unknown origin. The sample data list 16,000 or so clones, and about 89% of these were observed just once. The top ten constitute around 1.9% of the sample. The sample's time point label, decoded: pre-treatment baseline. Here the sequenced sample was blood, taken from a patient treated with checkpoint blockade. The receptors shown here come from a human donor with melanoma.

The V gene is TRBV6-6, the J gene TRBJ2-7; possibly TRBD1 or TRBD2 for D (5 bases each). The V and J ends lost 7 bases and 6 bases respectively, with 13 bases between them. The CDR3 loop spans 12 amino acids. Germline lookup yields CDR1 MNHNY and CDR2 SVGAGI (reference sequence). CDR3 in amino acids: CASTRDGLEQYF. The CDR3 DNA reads TGTGCCAGCACACGGGACGGTCTCGAGCAGTACTTC.

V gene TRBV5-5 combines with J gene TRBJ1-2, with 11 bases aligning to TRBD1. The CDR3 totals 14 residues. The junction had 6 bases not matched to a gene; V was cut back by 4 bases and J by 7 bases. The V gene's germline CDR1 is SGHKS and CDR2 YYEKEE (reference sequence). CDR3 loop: CASSPGQGEGGYTF. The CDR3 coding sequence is TGTGCCAGCAGCCCGGGACAGGGGGAAGGTGGCTACACCTTC.

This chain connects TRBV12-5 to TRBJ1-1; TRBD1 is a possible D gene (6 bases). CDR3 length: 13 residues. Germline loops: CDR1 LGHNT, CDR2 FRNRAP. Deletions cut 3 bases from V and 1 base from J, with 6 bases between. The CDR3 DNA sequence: TGTGCTAGTGGTTTACAGGGGAACACTGAAGCTTTCTTT. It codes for CASGLQGNTEAFF. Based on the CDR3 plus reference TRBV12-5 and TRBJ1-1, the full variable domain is DARVTQTPRHKVTEMGQEVTMRCQPILGHNTVFWYRQTMMQGLELLAYFRNRAPLDDSGMPKDRFSAEMPDATLATLKIQPSEPRDSAVYFCASGLQGNTEAFFGQGTRLTVV.

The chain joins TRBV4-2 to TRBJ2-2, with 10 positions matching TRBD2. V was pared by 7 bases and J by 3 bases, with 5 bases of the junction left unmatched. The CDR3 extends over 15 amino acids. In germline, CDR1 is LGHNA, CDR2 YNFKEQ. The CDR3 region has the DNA TGTGCCAGCACCGTAGCGGGGGGACACACCGGGGAGCTGTTTTTT. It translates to CASTVAGGHTGELFF.

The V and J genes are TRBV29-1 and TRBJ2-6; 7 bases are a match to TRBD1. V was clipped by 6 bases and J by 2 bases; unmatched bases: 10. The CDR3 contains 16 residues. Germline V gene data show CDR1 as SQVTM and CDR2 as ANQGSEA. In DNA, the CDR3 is TGCAGCGTCCAGGGACCCCAGGGGGCTGGGGCCAACGTCCTGACTTTC. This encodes CSVQGPQGAGANVLTF.

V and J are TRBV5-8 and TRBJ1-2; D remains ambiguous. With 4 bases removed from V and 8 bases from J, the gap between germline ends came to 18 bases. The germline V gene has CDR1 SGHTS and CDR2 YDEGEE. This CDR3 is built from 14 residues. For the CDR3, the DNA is TGTGCCAGCAGCCCCCAAGGCCCAGGTCGAGGCTACACCTTC. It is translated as CASSPQGPGRGYTF.

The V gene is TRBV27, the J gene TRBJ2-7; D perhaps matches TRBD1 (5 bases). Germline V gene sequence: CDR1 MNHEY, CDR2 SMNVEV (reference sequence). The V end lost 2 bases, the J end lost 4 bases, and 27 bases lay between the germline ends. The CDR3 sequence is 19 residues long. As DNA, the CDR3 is TGTGCCAGCAGTTTAAGTCCCAGGACACTCATTCCATTCCCTTACGAGCAGTACTTC. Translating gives CASSLSPRTLIPFPYEQYF.

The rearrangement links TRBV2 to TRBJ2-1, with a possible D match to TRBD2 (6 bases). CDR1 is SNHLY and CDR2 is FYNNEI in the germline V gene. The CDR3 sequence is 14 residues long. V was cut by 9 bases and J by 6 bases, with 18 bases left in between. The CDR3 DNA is TGTGCCAGTTCCGGGACTTTCGCGGCCAATGAGCAGTTCTTC. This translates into CASSGTFAANEQFF. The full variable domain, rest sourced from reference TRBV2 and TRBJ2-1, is EPEVTQTPSHQVTQMGQEVILRCVPISNHLYFYWYRQILGQKVEFLVSFYNNEISEKSEIFDDQFSVERPDGSNFTLKIRSTKLEDSAMYFCASSGTFAANEQFFGPGTRLTVL.

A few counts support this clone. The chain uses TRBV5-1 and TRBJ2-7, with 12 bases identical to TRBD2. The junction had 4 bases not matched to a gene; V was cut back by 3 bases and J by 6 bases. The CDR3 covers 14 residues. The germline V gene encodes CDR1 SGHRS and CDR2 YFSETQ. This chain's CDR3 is CASSSGLAGTEQYF. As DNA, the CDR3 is TGCGCCAGCAGCTCCGGACTAGCGGGGACCGAGCAGTACTTC.

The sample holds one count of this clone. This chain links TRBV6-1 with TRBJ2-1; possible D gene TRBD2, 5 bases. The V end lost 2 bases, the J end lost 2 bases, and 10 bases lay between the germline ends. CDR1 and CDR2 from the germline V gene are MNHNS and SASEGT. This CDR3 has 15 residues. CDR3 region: CASSERGYPYNEQFF. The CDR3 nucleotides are TGTGCCAGCAGTGAACGGGGATACCCCTACAATGAGCAGTTCTTC.

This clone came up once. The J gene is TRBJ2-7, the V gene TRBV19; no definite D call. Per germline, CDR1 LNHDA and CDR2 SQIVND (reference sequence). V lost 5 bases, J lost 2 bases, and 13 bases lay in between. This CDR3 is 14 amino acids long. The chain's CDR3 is CASSDRAGTYEQYF. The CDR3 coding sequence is TGTGCCAGTAGTGACCGTGCCGGAACCTACGAGCAGTACTTC.

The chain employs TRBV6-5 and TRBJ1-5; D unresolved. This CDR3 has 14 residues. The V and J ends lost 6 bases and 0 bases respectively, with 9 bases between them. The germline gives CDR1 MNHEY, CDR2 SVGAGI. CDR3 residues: CASRGGNSNQPQHF. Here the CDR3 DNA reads TGTGCCAGCAGGGGAGGTAATAGCAATCAGCCCCAGCATTTT.

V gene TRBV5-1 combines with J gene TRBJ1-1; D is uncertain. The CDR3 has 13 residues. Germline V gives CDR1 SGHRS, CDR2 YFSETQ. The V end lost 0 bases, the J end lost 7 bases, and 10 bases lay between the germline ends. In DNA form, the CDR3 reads TGCGCCAGCAGCTTGGTTGAACCGGGTGAAGCTTTCTTT. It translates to CASSLVEPGEAFF.

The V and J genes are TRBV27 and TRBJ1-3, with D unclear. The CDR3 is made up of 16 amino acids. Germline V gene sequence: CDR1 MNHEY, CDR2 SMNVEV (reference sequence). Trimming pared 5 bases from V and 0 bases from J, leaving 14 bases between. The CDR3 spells CASSPVTETSGNTIYF. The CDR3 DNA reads TGTGCCAGCAGTCCAGTCACTGAAACCTCTGGAAACACCATATATTTT.

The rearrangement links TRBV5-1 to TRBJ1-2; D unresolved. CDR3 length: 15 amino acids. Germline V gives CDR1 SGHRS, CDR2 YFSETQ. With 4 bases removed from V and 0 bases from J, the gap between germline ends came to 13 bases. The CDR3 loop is CASSPTAGANYGYTF. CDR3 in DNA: TGCGCCAGCAGCCCCACTGCTGGGGCTAACTATGGCTACACCTTC.

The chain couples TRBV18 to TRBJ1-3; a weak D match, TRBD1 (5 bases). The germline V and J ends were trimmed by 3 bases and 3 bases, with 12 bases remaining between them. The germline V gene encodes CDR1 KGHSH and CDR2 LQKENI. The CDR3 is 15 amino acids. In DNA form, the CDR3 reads TGTGCCAGCTCACCTCAGGGTGTAAGTGGAAACACCATATATTTT. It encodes CASSPQGVSGNTIYF.

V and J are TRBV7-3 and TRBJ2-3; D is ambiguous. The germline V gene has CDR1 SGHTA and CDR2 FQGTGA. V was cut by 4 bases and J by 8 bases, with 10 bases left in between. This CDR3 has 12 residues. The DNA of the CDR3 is TGTGCCAGCAGCTCCTTAGCCGGTACGCAGTATTTT. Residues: CASSSLAGTQYF. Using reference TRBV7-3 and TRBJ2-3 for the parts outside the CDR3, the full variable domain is GAGVSQTPSNKVTEKGKYVELRCDPISGHTALYWYRQSLGQGPEFLIYFQGTGAADDSGLPNDRFFAVRPEGSVSTLKIQRTERGDSAVYLCASSSLAGTQYFGPGTRLTVL.

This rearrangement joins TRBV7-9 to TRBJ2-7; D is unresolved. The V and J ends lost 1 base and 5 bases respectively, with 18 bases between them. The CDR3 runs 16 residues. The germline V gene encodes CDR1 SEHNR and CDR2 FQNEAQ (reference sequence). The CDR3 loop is CASSLVKGLRWHEQYF. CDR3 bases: TGTGCCAGCAGCTTAGTAAAGGGCCTTAGATGGCACGAGCAGTACTTC.

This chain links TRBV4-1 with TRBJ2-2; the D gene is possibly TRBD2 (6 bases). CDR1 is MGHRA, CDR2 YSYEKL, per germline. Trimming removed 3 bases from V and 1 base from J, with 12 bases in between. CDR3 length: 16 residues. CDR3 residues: CASSQSPAGNTGELFF. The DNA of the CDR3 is TGCGCCAGCAGCCAGAGCCCAGCGGGGAACACCGGGGAGCTGTTTTTT.

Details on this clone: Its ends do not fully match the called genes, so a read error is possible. CDR3 sequence reads: CASSLEGPGADVLTF. The DNA for the CDR3 is TGTGCCAGCAGCCTCGAGGGGCCTGGGGCCGACGTCCTGACTTTC. V is TRBV9 and J is TRBJ2-6; possibly TRBD1 or TRBD2 for D (5 bases each). Germline CDR1 reads SGDLS; CDR2 reads YYNGEE. This CDR3 spans 15 amino acids. The variable domain in full, completed from reference TRBV9 and TRBJ2-6, reads DSGVTQTPKHLITATGQRVTLRCSPRSGDLSVYWYQQSLDQGLQFLIQYYNGEERAKGNILERFSAQQFPDLHSELNLSSLELGDSALYFCASSLEGPGADVLTFGAGSRLTVL.

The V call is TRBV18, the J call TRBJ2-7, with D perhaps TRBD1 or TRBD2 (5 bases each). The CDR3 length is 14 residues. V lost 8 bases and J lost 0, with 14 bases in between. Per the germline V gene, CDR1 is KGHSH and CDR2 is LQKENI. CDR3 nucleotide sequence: TGTGCCAGCACCCCCGGGACGGGCTCCTACGAGCAGTACTTC. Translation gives CASTPGTGSYEQYF.

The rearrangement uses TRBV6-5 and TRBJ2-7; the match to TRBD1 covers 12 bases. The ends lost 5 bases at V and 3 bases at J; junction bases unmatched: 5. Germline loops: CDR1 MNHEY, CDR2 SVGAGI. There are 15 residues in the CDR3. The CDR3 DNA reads TGTGCCAGCAGTATCGGGACAGGGGGCGTCTACGAGCAGTACTTC. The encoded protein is CASSIGTGGVYEQYF.

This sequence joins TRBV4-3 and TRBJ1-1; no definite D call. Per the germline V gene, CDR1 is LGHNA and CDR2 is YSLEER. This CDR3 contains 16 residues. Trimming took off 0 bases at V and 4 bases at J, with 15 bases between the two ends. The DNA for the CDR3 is TGCGCCAGCAGCCAAGATCGGACGGGCAGGAGCACTGAAGCTTTCTTT. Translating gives CASSQDRTGRSTEAFF.